The 30 T cell receptor beta chains below all came from one sample that was sequenced in a study of OX40 agonist ivuxolimab in advanced cancers. Profiling relied on immunoSEQ multiplex PCR, and the TCRdb table lists in-frame clones only, not all of them. This sample has fewer than 40,000 clones; 65% to 90% occur once, and the top ten carry 1.3% to 1.5%. Specimen: CD4+ or CD8+ T cells sorted from blood, collected in a trial of the OX40 agonist ivuxolimab. The receptors stem from an adult with an advanced solid tumor such as melanoma, head and neck, liver or kidney cancer.

The gene calls are TRBV28 and TRBJ2-2; D may be TRBD2 (7 bases). The CDR3 is made up of 16 amino acids. From germline, CDR1 is MDHEN and CDR2 SYDVKM. Trimming took 5 bases from V and 7 from J, leaving 20 bases between them. CDR3 amino acids: CASSPPLGGQVGELFF. In nucleotides, the CDR3 is TGTGCCAGCAGTCCACCCCTCGGGGGGCAAGTCGGGGAGCTGTTTTTT.

The V and J genes are TRBV7-9 and TRBJ2-7; D perhaps matches TRBD2 (5 bases). The germline V gene encodes CDR1 SEHNR and CDR2 FQNEAQ (reference sequence). Trimming cost V 2 bases and J 3 bases, with 11 bases left between them. The CDR3 is 14 residues long. This CDR3 is CASSLFPGDYEQYF. The CDR3 coding sequence is TGTGCCAGCAGCTTATTTCCCGGGGACTACGAGCAGTACTTC.

The chain recombines TRBV21-1 with TRBJ2-7. TRBV21-1 is recorded as a pseudogene. The CDR3 has 14 amino acids. The chain's CDR3 is CASSLDSGSYEQYF. The DNA of the CDR3 is TGTGCCAGCAGCCTAGACAGCGGCAGTTACGAGCAGTACTTC.

This clone is medium-sized within its sample. The gene calls are TRBV4-3 and TRBJ1-2, with D possibly being TRBD1 (5 bases). The CDR3 extends over 17 amino acids. Trimming removed 1 base from V and 7 bases from J, with 22 bases in between. Germline V gene data show CDR1 as LGHNA and CDR2 as YSLEER. DNA for the CDR3: TGCGCCAGCAGCCAAGCCTTGGGGGTAATTCCGAGGGGTGGCTACACCTTC. Its translation is CASSQALGVIPRGGYTF.

This rearrangement joins TRBV18 to TRBJ2-7; unclear D gene. The CDR3 covers 12 residues. Germline V CDR1 and CDR2: KGHSH, LQKENI. Trimming took 5 bases from V and 3 from J, leaving 8 bases between them. The CDR3 DNA reads TGTGCCAGCTCAATTATGAACTACGAGCAGTACTTC. Its translation is CASSIMNYEQYF.

This clone has just one count. The V gene is TRBV18, the J gene TRBJ2-1; TRBD1 agrees at 8 bases. Trimming took 4 bases from V and 7 from J; bases not matched to a gene: 6. CDR3 length: 14 residues. CDR1 is KGHSH and CDR2 is LQKENI in the germline V gene. CDR3 bases: TGTGCCAGCTCACTCGGACAGGGTTCGAATGAGCAGTTCTTC. Translating gives CASSLGQGSNEQFF.

V gene TRBV19 combines with J gene TRBJ1-6, with TRBD1 as a possible D gene (5 bases). This CDR3 has 14 residues. V was cut by 5 bases and J by 10 bases, with 15 bases left in between. CDR1 is LNHDA and CDR2 is SQIVND in the germline V gene (reference sequence). The CDR3 coding sequence is TGTGCCAGTAGTTCGGGGCATTTAGCCTCACCCCTCCACTTT. It is translated as CASSSGHLASPLHF. The full variable domain, completed using reference TRBV19 and TRBJ1-6, is DGGITQSPKYLFRKEGQNVTLSCEQNLNHDAMYWYRQDPGQGLRLIYYSQIVNDFQKGDIAEGYSVSREKKESFPLTVTSAQKNPTAFYLCASSSGHLASPLHFGNGTRLTVT.

This clone has just a few counts. The chain has TRBV2 and TRBJ1-5, with a tentative D call TRBD1 (6 bases). There are 13 residues in the CDR3. V lost 7 bases, J lost 4 bases, and 11 bases lay in between. Germline CDR1 and CDR2: SNHLY and FYNNEI. CDR3 sequence: CASNRQENQPQHF. DNA for the CDR3: TGTGCCAGCAATAGACAGGAAAATCAGCCCCAGCATTTT.

V is TRBV10-3 and J is TRBJ2-1; 7 bases are shared with TRBD2. The CDR3 is 16 amino acids. Germline values: CDR1 ENHRY, CDR2 SYGVKD. Losses at the gene ends were 0 bases for V and 3 bases for J; bases not matched to a gene: 5. CDR3 amino acids: CAISESGRGDYNEQFF. CDR3 nucleotide sequence: TGTGCCATCAGTGAGTCGGGACGGGGGGACTACAATGAGCAGTTCTTC.

The gene calls are TRBV7-2 and TRBJ2-3; D is unclear. This CDR3 is 15 amino acids long. Trimming removed 1 base from V and 3 bases from J, with 11 bases in between. Germline loops: CDR1 SGHTA, CDR2 FQGNSA. The CDR3 nucleotides read TGTGCCAGCAGCTTAGGCCTCGATGGGACAGATACGCAGTATTTT. As protein: CASSLGLDGTDTQYF.

The chain employs TRBV28 and TRBJ2-7; no clear D gene. The CDR3 spans 10 residues. Per germline, CDR1 MDHEN and CDR2 SYDVKM. Trimming left V 8 bases short and J 6 bases short, with 8 bases between. The CDR3 loop is CASSHREQYF. CDR3 sequence (DNA): TGTGCCAGCTCCCACCGCGAGCAGTACTTC.

In this sample, this clone turned up once. The genes are TRBV7-9 and TRBJ1-5; D not resolved. From germline, CDR1 is SEHNR and CDR2 FQNEAQ (reference sequence). The CDR3 sequence is 12 residues long. V was cut by 5 bases and J by 5 bases, with 7 bases left in between. Written as DNA, the CDR3 is TGTGCCAGCAGCCCGGGCCATCAGCCCCAGCATTTT. Translation gives CASSPGHQPQHF.

The chain carries TRBV7-2 and TRBJ1-2, with D hard to call. The CDR3 runs 15 residues. V lost 2 bases to trimming and J lost 0 bases, with 10 bases between them. Germline-derived CDR1 and CDR2 are SGHTA and FQGNSA. As DNA, the CDR3 is TGTGCCAGCAGCTTAAACATCGCAGCTAACTATGGCTACACCTTC. It specifies CASSLNIAANYGYTF.

The V gene is TRBV7-2, the J gene TRBJ2-5, with D maybe TRBD1 (5 bases). The CDR3 runs to 16 residues. V was shortened by 1 base and J by 1 base, with 13 bases between the two germline ends. In germline, CDR1 is SGHTA, CDR2 FQGNSA. CDR3 bases: TGTGCCAGCAGCTTAGATTACCCCAGGGCCCAAGAGACCCAGTACTTC. Protein product: CASSLDYPRAQETQYF.

The V gene is TRBV7-9, the J gene TRBJ2-1; weak D call: TRBD2 (5 bases). V was trimmed by 2 bases and J by 7 bases, leaving 15 bases between them. This CDR3 has 15 amino acids. From germline, CDR1 is SEHNR and CDR2 FQNEAQ (reference sequence). The CDR3 loop reads CASSLSTGTGNEQFF. CDR3 nucleotide sequence: TGTGCCAGCAGCTTATCGACGGGAACTGGGAATGAGCAGTTCTTC.

The chain couples TRBV7-4 to TRBJ1-1, with 7 bases lining up with TRBD1. The germline V gene has CDR1 SGHVT and CDR2 SQSDAQ. V was pared by 5 bases and J by 2 bases, with 11 bases of the junction left unmatched. This CDR3 has 16 residues. This CDR3 reads CASSPTGTAYNTEAFF. The CDR3 DNA is TGTGCCAGCAGCCCCACCGGGACAGCATATAACACTGAAGCTTTCTTT.

This clone turned up a few times. The chain uses TRBV25-1 and TRBJ1-3; possible D gene TRBD1, 6 bases. Germline V lookup: CDR1 MGHDK, CDR2 SYGVNS. This CDR3 has 13 residues. V was cut by 6 bases and J by 7 bases, with 13 bases left in between. For the CDR3, the DNA is TGTGCCAGCAGCACAGGGTATTGGAACACCATATATTTT. Protein product: CASSTGYWNTIYF.

The chain employs TRBV10-1 and TRBJ2-1; D not certain. The V gene lost 3 bases and the J gene lost 5 bases, with 14 bases spanning the gap. Germline V lookup: CDR1 WNHNN, CDR2 SYGVQD (reference sequence). The CDR3 is 15 amino acids. CDR3 sequence (DNA): TGCGCCAGCAGTGAATATGGGGTATCCAACAATGAGCAGTTCTTC. This translates into CASSEYGVSNNEQFF.

J is TRBJ2-7 and V is TRBV5-1; 9 bases fit TRBD2. J was trimmed by 5 bases and V by 6 bases; bases with no gene match: 9. The CDR3 length is 14 residues. Germline loops: CDR1 SGHRS, CDR2 YFSETQ. The CDR3 DNA reads TGCGCCAGCACCATTGTTAGCGGGGGACACGAGCAGTACTTC. Residues: CASTIVSGGHEQYF. The entire variable domain, with the rest obtained from reference TRBV5-1 and TRBJ2-7, is as follows: KAGVTQTPRYLIKTRGQQVTLSCSPISGHRSVSWYQQTPGQGLQFLFEYFSETQRNKGNFPGRFSGRQFSNSRSEMNVSTLELGDSALYLCASTIVSGGHEQYFGPGTRLTVT.

The CDR3 region is CASSLAGDSPLHF. The CDR3 coding sequence is TGTGCCAGCAGCTTAGCAGGCGACTCACCCCTCCACTTT. The chain is built from TRBV7-2 and TRBJ1-6; no reliable D call. This CDR3 is built from 13 residues. Trimming stripped 0 bases from V and 10 bases from J, with 7 bases between. Germline V lookup: CDR1 SGHTA, CDR2 FQGNSA.

As concerns this clone: Its ends do not fully match the called genes, so a read error is possible. This rearrangement joins TRBV11-3 to TRBJ2-2; 13 bases are a match to TRBD2. CDR1 is SGHNT and CDR2 is YENEEA in the germline V gene. This CDR3 contains 17 residues. The DNA for the CDR3 is TGTGCCGGCAGCTTAGCCGGACTAGCGGGGGAAGGCGGGGAGCTGTTTTTT. Amino acid sequence: CAGSLAGLAGEGGELFF.

The DNA for the CDR3 is TGTGCCAGCTCACCGACATCAAGGGAGGACACTGAAGCTTTCTTT. This gives the protein CASSPTSREDTEAFF. The chain is built from TRBV18 and TRBJ1-1; D uncertain. The germline V gene encodes CDR1 KGHSH and CDR2 LQKENI. The CDR3 contains 15 residues. The V end was cut by 3 bases, the J end by 3 bases, with 14 bases between.

Concerning this clone: A far bigger clonotype differs at one base, so this is likely a read error. This specimen includes other DNA sequences encoding the same CDR3. The rearrangement joins TRBV4-3 to TRBJ2-2; D gene ambiguous. Looked up from germline, CDR1 is LGHNA and CDR2 is YSLEER. The CDR3 sequence is 13 residues long. Trimming removed 0 bases from V and 5 bases from J, with 4 bases in between. The CDR3 DNA reads TGCGCCAGCAGCCAAGATATAACCGGGGAGCTGTTTTTT. This sequence encodes CASSQDITGELFF.

In its sample, this clone was seen a few times. The rearrangement uses TRBV2 and TRBJ1-5; 10 bases map to TRBD1. Trimming took 5 bases from V and 7 from J; bases not matched to a gene: 2. There are 13 residues in the CDR3. CDR1 and CDR2 (germline): SNHLY, FYNNEI. The CDR3 nucleotides are TGTGCCAGCAGTTGGACAGGGGGACAGCCCCAGCATTTT. Its protein product is CASSWTGGQPQHF.

The chain joins TRBV5-4 to TRBJ2-5; tentative D call: TRBD2 (5 bases). Germline V gene lookup returns CDR1 SGHNT and CDR2 YYREEE (reference sequence). The V end lost 5 bases, the J end lost 1 base, and 12 bases lay between the germline ends. The CDR3 spans 14 residues. This chain's CDR3 is CASSRDMFQETQYF. CDR3 DNA: TGTGCCAGCAGTCGGGATATGTTCCAAGAGACCCAGTACTTC.

Remarks on this clone: At one boundary the junction diverges from the germline segment, which might be a read error. The chain joins TRBV2 to TRBJ1-5, with unresolved D. The V gene's germline CDR1 is SNHLY and CDR2 FYNNEI. The CDR3 has 12 residues. Written as DNA, the CDR3 is TGTGCCAGCAGTGAACAGAGCGCCGGGATGTATTTT. Protein: CASSEQSAGMYF.

The gene calls are TRBV5-6 and TRBJ2-2; no firm D call. Between the trimmed V and J ends, which lost 3 bases and 4 bases, there was a span of 16 bases. Germline V gives CDR1 SGHDT, CDR2 YYEEEE. This CDR3 is 16 amino acids long. The CDR3 protein is CASSSPSSSITGELFF. In DNA form, the CDR3 reads TGTGCCAGCAGCTCCCCCTCCTCATCAATCACCGGGGAGCTGTTTTTT. Full variable domain (rest looked up from reference TRBV5-6 and TRBJ2-2): DAGVTQSPTHLIKTRGQQVTLRCSPKSGHDTVSWYQQALGQGPQFIFQYYEEEERQRGNFPDRFSGHQFPNYSSELNVNALLLGDSALYLCASSSPSSSITGELFFGEGSRLTVL.

This clone was counted a few times. Other DNA sequences in the sample encode the same CDR3. J is TRBJ2-5 and V is TRBV15; D possibly uses TRBD1 or TRBD2 (5 bases each). Trimming removed 3 bases at V and 5 bases at J, with 7 bases between. The CDR3 contains 12 residues. Per the germline V gene, CDR1 is LNHNV and CDR2 is YYDKDF (reference sequence). The CDR3: CATSSWGETQYF. Here the CDR3 DNA reads TGTGCCACCAGCAGCTGGGGGGAGACCCAGTACTTC.

The J gene is TRBJ2-5, the V gene TRBV2, with D possibly matching TRBD2 (5 bases). The CDR3 totals 12 residues. Germline CDR1 is SNHLY and CDR2 is FYNNEI. The V end lost 11 bases, the J end lost 2 bases, and 12 bases lay between the germline ends. CDR3 nucleotide sequence: TGTGCCGTAAGCGGCCTTCAAGAGACCCAGTACTTC. Amino acids: CAVSGLQETQYF.

The chain has TRBV10-3 and TRBJ2-3; 10 bases match TRBD2. The CDR3 has 15 amino acids. The V gene end was trimmed by 5 bases and the J gene end by 2 bases; junction bases not matched to a gene: 4. Germline loops: CDR1 ENHRY, CDR2 SYGVKD. Here the CDR3 DNA reads TGTGCCATCAGTTGGACTAGCGGATTCACAGATACGCAGTATTTT. It codes for CAISWTSGFTDTQYF.